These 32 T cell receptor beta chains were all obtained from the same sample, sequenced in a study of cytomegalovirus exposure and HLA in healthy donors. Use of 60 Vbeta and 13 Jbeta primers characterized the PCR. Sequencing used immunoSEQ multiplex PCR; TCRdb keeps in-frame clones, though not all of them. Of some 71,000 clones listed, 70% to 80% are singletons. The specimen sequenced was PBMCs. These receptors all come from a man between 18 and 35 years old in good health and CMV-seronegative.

In nucleotides, the CDR3 is TGTGCCTGGTCCAGCTCCTACAATGAGCAGTTCTTC. It translates to CAWSSSYNEQFF. The chain joins TRBV30 to TRBJ2-1; D remains ambiguous. This CDR3 contains 12 residues. Germline V gives CDR1 GTSNPN, CDR2 SVGIG (reference sequence). V shed 5 bases and J shed 0 bases, with 5 bases lying between them.

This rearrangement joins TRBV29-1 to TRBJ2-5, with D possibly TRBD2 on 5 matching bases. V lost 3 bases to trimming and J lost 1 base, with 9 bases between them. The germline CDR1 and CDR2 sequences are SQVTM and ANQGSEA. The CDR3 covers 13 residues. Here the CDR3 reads CSVDFGVQETQYF. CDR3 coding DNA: TGCAGCGTTGATTTCGGGGTCCAAGAGACCCAGTACTTC.

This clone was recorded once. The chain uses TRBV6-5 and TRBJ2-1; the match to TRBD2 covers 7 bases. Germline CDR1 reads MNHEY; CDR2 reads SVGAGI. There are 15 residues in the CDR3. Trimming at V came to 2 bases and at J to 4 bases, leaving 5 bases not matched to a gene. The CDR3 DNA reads TGTGCCAGCAGTTACCCCTGGGGGGGATACAATGAGCAGTTCTTC. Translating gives CASSYPWGGYNEQFF.

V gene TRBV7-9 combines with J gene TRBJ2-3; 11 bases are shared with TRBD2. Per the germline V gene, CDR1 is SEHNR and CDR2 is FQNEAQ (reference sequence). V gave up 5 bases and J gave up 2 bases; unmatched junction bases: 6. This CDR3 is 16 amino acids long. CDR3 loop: CASSVGTSGNTDTQYF. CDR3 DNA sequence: TGTGCCAGCAGCGTCGGGACTAGCGGAAACACAGATACGCAGTATTTT.

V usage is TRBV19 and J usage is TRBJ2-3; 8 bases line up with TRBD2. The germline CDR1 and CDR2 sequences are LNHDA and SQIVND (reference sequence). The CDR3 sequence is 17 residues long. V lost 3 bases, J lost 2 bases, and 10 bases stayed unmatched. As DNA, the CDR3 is TGTGCCAGTAGTATTGGGCGGGGGGACCCCCTCACAGATACGCAGTATTTT. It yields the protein CASSIGRGDPLTDTQYF.

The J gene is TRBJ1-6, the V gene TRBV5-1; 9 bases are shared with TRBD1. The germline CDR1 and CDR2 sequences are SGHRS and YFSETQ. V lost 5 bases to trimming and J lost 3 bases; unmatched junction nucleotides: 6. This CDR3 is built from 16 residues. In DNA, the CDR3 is TGCGCCAGCAGTAGCCGGGACAGGGACTATAATTCACCCCTCCACTTT. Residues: CASSSRDRDYNSPLHF.

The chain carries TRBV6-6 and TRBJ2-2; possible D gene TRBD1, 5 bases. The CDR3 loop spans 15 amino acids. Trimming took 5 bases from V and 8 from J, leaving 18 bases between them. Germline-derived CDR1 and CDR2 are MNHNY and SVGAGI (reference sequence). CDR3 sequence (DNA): TGTGCCAGCAGTATCCCTGGACAAGCTCCGGGGGAGCTGTTTTTT. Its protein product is CASSIPGQAPGELFF.

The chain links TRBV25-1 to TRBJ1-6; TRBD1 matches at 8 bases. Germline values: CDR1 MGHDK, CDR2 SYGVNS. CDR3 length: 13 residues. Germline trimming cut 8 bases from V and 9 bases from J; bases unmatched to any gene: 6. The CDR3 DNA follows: TGTGCCAGCGCGACAGGGGTAGGTTCACCCCTCCACTTT. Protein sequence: CASATGVGSPLHF.

The CDR3 nucleotides read TGTGCCAGTAGTTCAGGGTCAGTTCCCTACGAGCAGTACTTC. It codes for CASSSGSVPYEQYF. V and J are TRBV19 and TRBJ2-7, with D possibly being TRBD1 (5 bases). V lost 5 bases, J lost 2 bases, and 13 bases lay in between. Germline V CDR1 and CDR2: LNHDA, SQIVND (reference sequence). This CDR3 has 14 residues.

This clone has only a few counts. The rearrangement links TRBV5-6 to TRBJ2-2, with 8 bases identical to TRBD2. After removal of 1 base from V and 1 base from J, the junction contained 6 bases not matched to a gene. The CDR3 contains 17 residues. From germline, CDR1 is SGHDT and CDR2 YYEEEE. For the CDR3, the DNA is TGTGCCAGCAGCTTGACTGCGGGGGGCTTGAACACCGGGGAGCTGTTTTTT. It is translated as CASSLTAGGLNTGELFF.

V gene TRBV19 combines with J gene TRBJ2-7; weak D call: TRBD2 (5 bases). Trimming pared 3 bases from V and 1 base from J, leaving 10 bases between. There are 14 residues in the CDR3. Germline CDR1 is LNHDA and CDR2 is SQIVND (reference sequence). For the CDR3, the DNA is TGTGCCAGTAGTATCGATCTAGCTTCCTACGAGCAGTACTTC. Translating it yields CASSIDLASYEQYF.

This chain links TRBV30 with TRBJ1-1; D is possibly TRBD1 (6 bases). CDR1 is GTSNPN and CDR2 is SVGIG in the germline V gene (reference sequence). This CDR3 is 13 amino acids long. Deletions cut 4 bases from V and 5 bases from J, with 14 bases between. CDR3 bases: TGTGCCTGGACCCTAGGGAGGGGGACTGAAGCTTTCTTT. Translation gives CAWTLGRGTEAFF.

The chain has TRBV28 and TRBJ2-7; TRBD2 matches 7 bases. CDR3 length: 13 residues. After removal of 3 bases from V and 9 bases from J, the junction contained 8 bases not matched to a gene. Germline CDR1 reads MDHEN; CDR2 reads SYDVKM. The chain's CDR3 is CASSFFGGSPQYV. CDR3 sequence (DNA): TGTGCCAGCAGTTTTTTCGGGGGGAGCCCGCAGTACGTC.

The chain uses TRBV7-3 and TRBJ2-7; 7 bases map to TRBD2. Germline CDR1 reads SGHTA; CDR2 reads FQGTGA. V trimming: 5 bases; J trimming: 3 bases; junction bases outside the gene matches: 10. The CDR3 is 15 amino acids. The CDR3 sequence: CASSETPGGSYEQYF. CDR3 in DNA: TGTGCCAGCAGCGAAACCCCCGGGGGGAGCTACGAGCAGTACTTC.

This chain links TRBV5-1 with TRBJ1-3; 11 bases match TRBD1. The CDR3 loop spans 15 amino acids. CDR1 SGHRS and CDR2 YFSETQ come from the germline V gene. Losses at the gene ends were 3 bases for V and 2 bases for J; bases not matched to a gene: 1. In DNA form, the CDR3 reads TGCGCCAGCAGCTCGGGACAGGGGGCTGGAAACACCATATATTTT. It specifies CASSSGQGAGNTIYF. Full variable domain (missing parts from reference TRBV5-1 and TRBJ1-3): KAGVTQTPRYLIKTRGQQVTLSCSPISGHRSVSWYQQTPGQGLQFLFEYFSETQRNKGNFPGRFSGRQFSNSRSEMNVSTLELGDSALYLCASSSGQGAGNTIYFGEGSWLTVV.

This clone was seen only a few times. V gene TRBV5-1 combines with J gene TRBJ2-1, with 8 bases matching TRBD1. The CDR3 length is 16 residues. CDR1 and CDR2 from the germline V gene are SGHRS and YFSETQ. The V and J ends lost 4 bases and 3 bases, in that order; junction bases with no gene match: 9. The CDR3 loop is CASSPQGAGGYNEQFF. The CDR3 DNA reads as TGCGCCAGCAGCCCCCAGGGGGCAGGAGGCTACAATGAGCAGTTCTTC.

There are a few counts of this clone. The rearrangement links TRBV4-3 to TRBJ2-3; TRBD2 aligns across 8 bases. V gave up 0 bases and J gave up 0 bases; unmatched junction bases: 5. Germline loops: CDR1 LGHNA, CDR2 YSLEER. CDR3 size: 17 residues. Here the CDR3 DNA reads TGCGCCAGCAGCCAAGACCGAGCGGGGGACAGCACAGATACGCAGTATTTT. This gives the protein CASSQDRAGDSTDTQYF.

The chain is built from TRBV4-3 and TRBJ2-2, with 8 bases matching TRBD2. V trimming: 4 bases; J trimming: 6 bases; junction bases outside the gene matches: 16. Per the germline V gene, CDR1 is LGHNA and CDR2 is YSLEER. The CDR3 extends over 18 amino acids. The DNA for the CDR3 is TGCGCCAGCAGCCCACTCGGGGCGGGGGGTTCCCTAGCCGGGGAGCTGTTTTTT. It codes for CASSPLGAGGSLAGELFF.

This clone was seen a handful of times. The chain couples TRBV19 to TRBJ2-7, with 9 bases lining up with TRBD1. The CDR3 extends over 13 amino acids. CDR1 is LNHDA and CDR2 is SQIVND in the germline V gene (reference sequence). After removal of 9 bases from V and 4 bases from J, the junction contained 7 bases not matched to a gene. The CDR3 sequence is CAREGQGKYEQYV. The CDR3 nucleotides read TGTGCCAGAGAGGGACAGGGAAAATACGAGCAGTACGTC.

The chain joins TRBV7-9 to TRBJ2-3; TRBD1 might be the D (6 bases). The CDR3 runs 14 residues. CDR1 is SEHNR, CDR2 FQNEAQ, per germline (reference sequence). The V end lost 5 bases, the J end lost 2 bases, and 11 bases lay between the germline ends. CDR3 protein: CASSRGDNTDTQYF. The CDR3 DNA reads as TGTGCCAGCAGCCGAGGGGACAACACAGATACGCAGTATTTT.

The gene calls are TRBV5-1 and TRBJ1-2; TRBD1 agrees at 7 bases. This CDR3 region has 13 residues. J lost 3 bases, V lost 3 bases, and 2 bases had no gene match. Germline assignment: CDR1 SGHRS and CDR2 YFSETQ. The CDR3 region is CASSWGQHYGYTF. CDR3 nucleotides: TGCGCCAGCAGCTGGGGACAGCACTATGGCTACACCTTC.

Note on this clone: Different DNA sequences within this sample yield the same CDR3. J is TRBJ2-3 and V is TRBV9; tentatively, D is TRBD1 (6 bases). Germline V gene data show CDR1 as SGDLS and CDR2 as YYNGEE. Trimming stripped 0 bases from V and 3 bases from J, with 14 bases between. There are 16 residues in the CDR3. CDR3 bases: TGTGCCAGCAGCGTAGCTCCAGGGGTTGGGACAGATACGCAGTATTTT. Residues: CASSVAPGVGTDTQYF. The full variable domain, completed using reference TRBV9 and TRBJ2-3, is DSGVTQTPKHLITATGQRVTLRCSPRSGDLSVYWYQQSLDQGLQFLIQYYNGEERAKGNILERFSAQQFPDLHSELNLSSLELGDSALYFCASSVAPGVGTDTQYFGPGTRLTVL.

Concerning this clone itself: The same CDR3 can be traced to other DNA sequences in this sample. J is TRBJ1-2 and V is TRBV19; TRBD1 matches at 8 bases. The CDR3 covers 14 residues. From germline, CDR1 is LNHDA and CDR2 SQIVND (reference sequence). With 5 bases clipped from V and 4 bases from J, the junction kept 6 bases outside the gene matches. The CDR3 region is CASSPRQGRYGYTF. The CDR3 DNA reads TGTGCCAGTAGTCCCCGACAGGGGCGCTATGGCTACACCTTC. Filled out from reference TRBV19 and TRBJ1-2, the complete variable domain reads DGGITQSPKYLFRKEGQNVTLSCEQNLNHDAMYWYRQDPGQGLRLIYYSQIVNDFQKGDIAEGYSVSREKKESFPLTVTSAQKNPTAFYLCASSPRQGRYGYTFGSGTRLTVV.

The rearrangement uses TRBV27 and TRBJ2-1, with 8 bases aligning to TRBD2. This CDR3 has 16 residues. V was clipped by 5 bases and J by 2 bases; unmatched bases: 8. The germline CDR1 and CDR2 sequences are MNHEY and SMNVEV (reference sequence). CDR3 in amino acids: CASSIPGGIPYNEQFF. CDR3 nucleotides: TGTGCCAGCAGTATACCGGGGGGGATACCCTACAATGAGCAGTTCTTC.

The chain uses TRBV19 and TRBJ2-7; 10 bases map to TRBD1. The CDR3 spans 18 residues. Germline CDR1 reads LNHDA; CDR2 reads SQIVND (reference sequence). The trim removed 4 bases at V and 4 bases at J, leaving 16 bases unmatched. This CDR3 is CASSSGPTGGEFLYEQYF. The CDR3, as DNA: TGTGCCAGTAGTAGCGGGCCGACAGGGGGCGAGTTCCTGTACGAGCAGTACTTC.

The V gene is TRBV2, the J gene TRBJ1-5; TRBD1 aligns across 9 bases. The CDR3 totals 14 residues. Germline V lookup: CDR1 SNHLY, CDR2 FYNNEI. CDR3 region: CALGTGISNQPQHF. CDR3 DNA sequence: TGTGCGCTTGGGACAGGGATTAGCAATCAGCCCCAGCATTTT. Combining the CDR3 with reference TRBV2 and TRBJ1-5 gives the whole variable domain EPEVTQTPSHQVTQMGQEVILRCVPISNHLYFYWYRQILGQKVEFLVSFYNNEISEKSEIFDDQFSVERPDGSNFTLKIRSTKLEDSAMYFCALGTGISNQPQHFGDGTRLSIL.

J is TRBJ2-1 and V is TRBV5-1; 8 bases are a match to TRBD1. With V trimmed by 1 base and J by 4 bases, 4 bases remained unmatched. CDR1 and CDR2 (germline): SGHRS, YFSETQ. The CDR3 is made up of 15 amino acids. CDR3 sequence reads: CASSLWDRSYNEQFF. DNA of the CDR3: TGCGCCAGCAGCTTGTGGGACAGGAGTTACAATGAGCAGTTCTTC. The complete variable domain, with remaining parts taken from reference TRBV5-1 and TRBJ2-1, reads KAGVTQTPRYLIKTRGQQVTLSCSPISGHRSVSWYQQTPGQGLQFLFEYFSETQRNKGNFPGRFSGRQFSNSRSEMNVSTLELGDSALYLCASSLWDRSYNEQFFGPGTRLTVL.

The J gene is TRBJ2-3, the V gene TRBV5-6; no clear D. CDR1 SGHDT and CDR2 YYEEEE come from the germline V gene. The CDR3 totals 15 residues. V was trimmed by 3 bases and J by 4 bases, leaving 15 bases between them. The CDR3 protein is CASSSVPRSADTQYF. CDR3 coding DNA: TGTGCCAGCAGCTCGGTCCCGAGGTCCGCAGATACGCAGTATTTT.

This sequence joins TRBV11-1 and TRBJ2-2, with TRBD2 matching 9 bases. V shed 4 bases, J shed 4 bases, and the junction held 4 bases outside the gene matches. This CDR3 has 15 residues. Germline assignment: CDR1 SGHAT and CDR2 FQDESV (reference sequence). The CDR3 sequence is CASSWGLATTGELFF. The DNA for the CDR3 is TGTGCCAGCAGCTGGGGACTAGCTACCACCGGGGAGCTGTTTTTT.

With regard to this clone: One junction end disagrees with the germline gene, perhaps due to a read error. The CDR3 loop is CSSSLPSTGDYGYTF. The CDR3 DNA reads TGTTCCAGCAGCTTACCTTCGACAGGGGATTACGGCTACACCTTC. The genes are TRBV7-9 and TRBJ1-2; 8 bases map to TRBD1. The germline gives CDR1 SEHNR, CDR2 FQNEAQ (reference sequence). CDR3 length: 15 amino acids.

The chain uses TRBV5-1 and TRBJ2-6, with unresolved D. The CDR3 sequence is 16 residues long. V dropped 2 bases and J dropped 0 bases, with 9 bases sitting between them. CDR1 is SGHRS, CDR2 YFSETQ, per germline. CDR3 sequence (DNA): TGCGCCAGCAGCTTAAGTGTGAGCTCTGGGGCCAACGTCCTGACTTTC. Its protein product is CASSLSVSSGANVLTF. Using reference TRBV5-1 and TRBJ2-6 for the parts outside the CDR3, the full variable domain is KAGVTQTPRYLIKTRGQQVTLSCSPISGHRSVSWYQQTPGQGLQFLFEYFSETQRNKGNFPGRFSGRQFSNSRSEMNVSTLELGDSALYLCASSLSVSSGANVLTFGAGSRLTVL.

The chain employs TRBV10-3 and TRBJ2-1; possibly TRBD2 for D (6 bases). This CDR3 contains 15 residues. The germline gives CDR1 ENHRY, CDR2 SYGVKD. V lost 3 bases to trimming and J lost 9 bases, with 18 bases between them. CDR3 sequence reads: CAISDVTMSGGEQFF. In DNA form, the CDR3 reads TGTGCCATCAGTGACGTGACTATGTCCGGGGGTGAGCAGTTCTTC.